This TCR beta chain was captured by sequencing in a study of blood T cells in healthy people across ages. Whole-study findings and limits: Older individuals had lower TCR beta diversity per million T cells (the decline was roughly linear). Estimates of diversity drawn from one million T cells were considered underestimates.

Sample-barcoded 5' priming and a J-beta primer mix drove a second PCR of roughly 7 to 11 cycles. Tags on each cDNA molecule came from a template-switch adaptor with 12 random nucleotides. TCRdb reprocessed the 5' RACE reads via MiXCR and lists one record per CDR3 protein. Among 1.5 million or so distinct CDR3 sequences listed, roughly 43% were seen once. Total RNA, at least 5 micrograms per sample, was extracted from PBMCs. Worth noting for this clonotype: Antigen unknown.

Trimming removed 0 bases from V and 2 bases from J, with 15 bases in between. CDR3 length: 16 residues. The germline V gene encodes CDR1 DFQATT and CDR2 SNEGSKA (reference sequence). The chain employs TRBV20-1 and TRBJ2-3; D is ambiguous. This sequence was found in a young woman in good health. Sample: blood. The CDR3 nucleotides are TGCAGTGCTAGAGATATTGCGAGGACGACCACAGATACGCAGTATTTT. Residues: CSARDIARTTTDTQYF.